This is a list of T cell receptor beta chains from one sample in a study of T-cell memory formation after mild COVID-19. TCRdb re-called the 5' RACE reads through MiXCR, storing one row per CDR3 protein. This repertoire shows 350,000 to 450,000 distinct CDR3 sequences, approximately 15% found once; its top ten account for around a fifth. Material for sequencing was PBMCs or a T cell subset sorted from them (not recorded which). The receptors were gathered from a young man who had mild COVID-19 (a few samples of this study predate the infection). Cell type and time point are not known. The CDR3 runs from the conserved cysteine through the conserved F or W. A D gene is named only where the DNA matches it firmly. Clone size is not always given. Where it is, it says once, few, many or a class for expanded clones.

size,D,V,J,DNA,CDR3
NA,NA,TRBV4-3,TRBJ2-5,TGCGCCAGCAGCCAAGATGTATGGACCGGGACCCAGTACTTC,CASSQDVWTGTQYF
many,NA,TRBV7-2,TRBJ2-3,TGTGCCACCGGTCTTAAGATGTACACAGATACGCAGTATTTT,CATGLKMYTDTQYF
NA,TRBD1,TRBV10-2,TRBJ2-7,TGCGCCAGCAGTAGACAGGGAATTGGGGAGCAGTACTTC,CASSRQGIGEQYF
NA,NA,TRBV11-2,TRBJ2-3,TGTGCCAGCAGCTTCAATAGGGCCCCCGATACGCAGTATTTT,CASSFNRAPDTQYF
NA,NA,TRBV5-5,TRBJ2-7,TGTGCCAGCAGCGGTCTGAGAGGCGACGAGCAGTACTTC,CASSGLRGDEQYF
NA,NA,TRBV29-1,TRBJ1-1,TGCAGCGTTGACCCTTACGCGGGGGGCACTGAAGCTTTCTTT,CSVDPYAGGTEAFF
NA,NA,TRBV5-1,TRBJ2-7,TGCGCCAGCAGCCCCGAAGGCCTCGGCGAGCAGTACTTC,CASSPEGLGEQYF
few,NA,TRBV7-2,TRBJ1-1,TGTGCCAGCAGCTTAGAAGACACAGGGAACACTGAAGCTTTCTTT,CASSLEDTGNTEAFF
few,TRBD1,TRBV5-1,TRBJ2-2,TGCGCCAGCAGCTTGGGTGAGGGGGCGCCCGGGGAGCTGTTTTTT,CASSLGEGAPGELFF
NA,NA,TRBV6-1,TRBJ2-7,TGTGCCAGCAGTGAACTCCTTGGGGGACCCGAGCAGTACTTC,CASSELLGGPEQYF
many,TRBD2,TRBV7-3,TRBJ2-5,TGTGCCAGCAGCCCGACTAGCGGGGCCGCAGTTGGCCAGTACTTC,CASSPTSGAAVGQYF
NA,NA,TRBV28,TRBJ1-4,TGTGCCAGCGCGGGGGACTCGGCTAATGAAAAACTGTTTTTT,CASAGDSANEKLFF
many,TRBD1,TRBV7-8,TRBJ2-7,TGTGCCAGCAGAGGCCGAGACAGGGGTTCTCCCTACGAGCAGTACTTC,CASRGRDRGSPYEQYF
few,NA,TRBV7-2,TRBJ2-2,TGTGCCACCCAACGGACTCAGAACACCGGGGAGCTGTTTTTT,CATQRTQNTGELFF
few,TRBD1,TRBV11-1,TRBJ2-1,TGTGCCAGCAGCTTAGCGCTAAGGGACAGCTTACGCTCCTACAATGAGCAGTTCTTC,CASSLALRDSLRSYNEQFF
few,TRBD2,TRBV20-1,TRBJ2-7,TGCAGTGCTAGCGAGGGACTAGCGTACGAGCAGTACTTC,CSASEGLAYEQYF
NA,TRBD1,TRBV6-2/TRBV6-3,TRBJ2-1,TGTGCCAGCACCGGACAGGGGGCCTCGACCATCCGGTCCTACAATGAGCAGTTCTTC,CASTGQGASTIRSYNEQFF
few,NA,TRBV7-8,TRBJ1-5,TGTGCCAGCAGCTCGGGACGGTCGACTCGGTATCAGCCCCAGCATTTT,CASSSGRSTRYQPQHF
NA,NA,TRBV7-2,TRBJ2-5,TGTGCCAGCAGCTTCCAGGCAGGGGAAGAGACCCAGTACTTC,CASSFQAGEETQYF
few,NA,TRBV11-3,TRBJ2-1,TGTGCCAGCAGCTCCCACAGGGTCAATGAGCAGTTCTTC,CASSSHRVNEQFF
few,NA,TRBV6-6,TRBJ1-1,TGTGCCAGCAGGTACGGTCACCTTGTCCGGAACACTGAAGCTTTCTTT,CASRYGHLVRNTEAFF
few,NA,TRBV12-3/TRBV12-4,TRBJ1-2,TGTGCCAGCAGTTTGGTAGCAGGGGACTATGGCTACACCTTC,CASSLVAGDYGYTF
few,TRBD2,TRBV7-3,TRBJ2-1,TGTGCCAGCAGCTTACGAGCGGGGGACCTCTACAATGAGCAGTTCTTC,CASSLRAGDLYNEQFF
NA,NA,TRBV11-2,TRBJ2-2,TGTGCCAGCAGCTTAGCCTGGATCTCATCCGGGGAGCTGTTTTTT,CASSLAWISSGELFF
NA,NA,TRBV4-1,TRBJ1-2,TGCGCCAGCAGCCAAGATAATGGCTACACCTTC,CASSQDNGYTF
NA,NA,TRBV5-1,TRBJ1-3,TGCGCCAGCAGCCGCGGGGTTACTGGAAACACCATATATTTT,CASSRGVTGNTIYF
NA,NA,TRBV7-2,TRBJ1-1,TGTGCCAGCAGCTTACGGACAGAAGCCACTGAAGCTTTCTTT,CASSLRTEATEAFF
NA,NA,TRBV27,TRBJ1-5,TGTGCCAGCAGTCCCGGGACGACATTAGCCCAGCATTTT,CASSPGTTLAQHF
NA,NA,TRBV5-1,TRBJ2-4,TGCGCCAGCAGCTTGGATGGGGTAGCCAAAAACATTCAGTACTTC,CASSLDGVAKNIQYF
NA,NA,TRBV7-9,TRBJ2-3,TGTGCCAGCAGCCGCGACAGGAGGAAGATGATTACGCAGTATTTT,CASSRDRRKMITQYF
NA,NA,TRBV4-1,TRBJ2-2,TGCGCCAGCAGCCAAGAGGGGGGGGACAGATCGAACACCGGGGAGCTGTTTTTT,CASSQEGGDRSNTGELFF
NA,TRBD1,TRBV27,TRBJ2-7,TGTGCCAGCCGCCTCCGAGGACAGGGGTTCTACGAGCAGTACTTC,CASRLRGQGFYEQYF
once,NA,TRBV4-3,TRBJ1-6,TGCGCCAGCAGCCAAGATAGCGCTACTGCGTGGAATTCACCCCTCCACTTT,CASSQDSATAWNSPLHF